The 13 T cell receptor beta chains given below trace back to one sample, sequenced in a study of CD8+CD57+ T cells in acquired aplastic anemia. The template for TCR beta VDJ and CDR3 sequence profiling was genomic DNA. TCRdb processed the reads anew with MiXCR; each CDR3 protein has one entry. Among tens of thousands of distinct CDR3 sequences, approximately 78% were seen once, and the ten largest hold around a third. Sequenced: sorted CD4+, CD8+, or CD8+CD57+ T cells (not recorded which) from PBMCs. The receptors derive from a human donor in good health, serving as a control.

This chain joins TRBV19 and TRBJ2-2; 9 bases are shared with TRBD1. Germline V gene lookup returns CDR1 LNHDA and CDR2 SQIVND (reference sequence). The CDR3 is 16 residues long. With V trimmed by 10 bases and J by 0 bases, 9 bases remained unmatched. The CDR3 DNA sequence: TGTGCCACTAAGGACAGGGGCCGATCGAACACCGGGGAGCTGTTTTTT. Protein: CATKDRGRSNTGELFF.

This clonotype was seen a handful of times. The chain carries TRBV7-2 and TRBJ1-2, with D unresolved. CDR3 length: 13 residues. Deletions cut 5 bases from V and 3 bases from J, with 10 bases between. CDR1 is SGHTA, CDR2 FQGNSA, per germline. The CDR3 sequence is CASSQSVDYGYTF. The CDR3 DNA reads TGTGCCAGCAGCCAATCGGTAGACTATGGCTACACCTTC.

This sequence joins TRBV24-1 and TRBJ2-7; TRBD1 agrees at 12 bases. Germline V gene data show CDR1 as KGHDR and CDR2 as SFDVKD. CDR3 length: 15 amino acids. V dropped 3 bases and J dropped 7; count of bases not matched to a gene: 6. In DNA form, the CDR3 reads TGTGCCACCAGTGATGGCCGGGACAGGGGGCAAGAGCAGTACTTC. Translated: CATSDGRDRGQEQYF.

The rearrangement joins TRBV6-4 to TRBJ2-3; D remains ambiguous. Germline V CDR1 and CDR2: MRHNA, SNTAGT. CDR3 length: 15 amino acids. Trimming cost V 3 bases and J 6 bases, with 16 bases left between them. Written as DNA, the CDR3 is TGTGCCAGCAGTGATGGGCCCGACACGGGCGATACGCAGTATTTT. This gives the protein CASSDGPDTGDTQYF.

The J gene is TRBJ1-3, the V gene TRBV10-3; tentative D call: TRBD1 (6 bases). CDR1 ENHRY and CDR2 SYGVKD come from the germline V gene. The V and J ends lost 4 bases and 0 bases respectively, with 13 bases between them. There are 16 residues in the CDR3. CDR3: CAISGATGSSGNTIYF. In DNA, the CDR3 is TGTGCCATCAGTGGAGCCACAGGGTCCTCTGGAAACACCATATATTTT.

The chain links TRBV7-6 to TRBJ1-1, with D tentatively TRBD1 (5 bases). Looked up from germline, CDR1 is SGHVS and CDR2 is FNYEAQ. With 3 bases removed from V and 8 bases from J, the gap between germline ends came to 16 bases. CDR3 length equals 14 residues. The CDR3 spells CASSLGRSLSEAFF. The CDR3 region has the DNA TGTGCCAGCAGCTTGGGACGGAGCTTAAGCGAAGCTTTCTTT.

This clonotype was seen more than once but under ten times. The V gene is TRBV10-1, the J gene TRBJ2-7, with D uncertain. V lost 3 bases and J lost 0, with 6 bases in between. Germline CDR1 WNHNN, CDR2 SYGVQD (reference sequence). There are 13 residues in the CDR3. This CDR3 is CASSDQISYEQYF. The CDR3 nucleotides are TGCGCCAGCAGTGACCAGATCTCCTACGAGCAGTACTTC.

In this sample, this clonotype turned up a few times. CDR3 in amino acids: CASSTGTGDEQYF. The CDR3 nucleotides read TGTGCCAGTAGTACTGGGACAGGGGACGAGCAGTACTTC. The chain joins TRBV19 to TRBJ2-7, with 10 bases aligning to TRBD1. Unmatched junction bases numbered 2, after V lost 4 bases and J lost 5 bases. Germline V CDR1 and CDR2: LNHDA, SQIVND (reference sequence). This CDR3 comprises 13 residues.

J is TRBJ2-5 and V is TRBV2, with D possibly called TRBD1 or TRBD2 (5 bases each). Germline CDR1 reads SNHLY; CDR2 reads FYNNEI. This CDR3 has 14 amino acids. The ends were cut back, 5 bases at V and 2 bases at J, with 12 bases in the middle. The CDR3 DNA sequence: TGTGCCAGCAGTTGGGACCCATCGCAAGAGACCCAGTACTTC. This translates into CASSWDPSQETQYF. The whole variable domain, remainder taken from reference TRBV2 and TRBJ2-5, is EPEVTQTPSHQVTQMGQEVILRCVPISNHLYFYWYRQILGQKVEFLVSFYNNEISEKSEIFDDQFSVERPDGSNFTLKIRSTKLEDSAMYFCASSWDPSQETQYFGPGTRLLVL.

This CDR3 is CASSGTSGNPPGTQYF. The CDR3 DNA sequence: TGTGCCAGCAGTGGGACTAGCGGGAATCCCCCAGGTACGCAGTATTTT. The J gene is TRBJ2-3, the V gene TRBV11-1; the match to TRBD2 covers 13 bases. The CDR3 spans 16 residues. CDR1 and CDR2 (germline): SGHAT, FQDESV (reference sequence). The trim removed 6 bases at V and 8 bases at J, leaving 11 bases unmatched.

The table lists this clonotype with a count of one. V is TRBV19 and J is TRBJ1-2; D gene unclear. The CDR3 spans 12 residues. V was shortened by 4 bases and J by 7 bases, with 10 bases between the two germline ends. CDR1 is LNHDA and CDR2 is SQIVND in the germline V gene (reference sequence). The CDR3 DNA is TGTGCCAGTAGTACTTACCCGGGTGGCTACACCTTC. Translating it yields CASSTYPGGYTF. Variable domain in full (rest from reference TRBV19 and TRBJ1-2): DGGITQSPKYLFRKEGQNVTLSCEQNLNHDAMYWYRQDPGQGLRLIYYSQIVNDFQKGDIAEGYSVSREKKESFPLTVTSAQKNPTAFYLCASSTYPGGYTFGSGTRLTVV.

This rearrangement joins TRBV29-1 to TRBJ2-1, with D perhaps TRBD1 (6 bases). In germline, CDR1 is SQVTM, CDR2 ANQGSEA. Trimming left V 1 base short and J 7 bases short, with 8 bases between. The CDR3 runs to 12 residues. In nucleotides, the CDR3 is TGCAGCGTTGAAGGGCAGGGGAATGAGCAGTTCTTC. It encodes CSVEGQGNEQFF.

J is TRBJ2-5 and V is TRBV19; a possible D gene is TRBD1 (6 bases). Trimming removed 3 bases at V and 4 bases at J, with 15 bases between. The CDR3 contains 15 residues. Germline V gene sequence: CDR1 LNHDA, CDR2 SQIVND (reference sequence). DNA for the CDR3: TGTGCCAGTAGTATGGGGGCCAGGGTGGGAGAGACCCAGTACTTC. It yields the protein CASSMGARVGETQYF.